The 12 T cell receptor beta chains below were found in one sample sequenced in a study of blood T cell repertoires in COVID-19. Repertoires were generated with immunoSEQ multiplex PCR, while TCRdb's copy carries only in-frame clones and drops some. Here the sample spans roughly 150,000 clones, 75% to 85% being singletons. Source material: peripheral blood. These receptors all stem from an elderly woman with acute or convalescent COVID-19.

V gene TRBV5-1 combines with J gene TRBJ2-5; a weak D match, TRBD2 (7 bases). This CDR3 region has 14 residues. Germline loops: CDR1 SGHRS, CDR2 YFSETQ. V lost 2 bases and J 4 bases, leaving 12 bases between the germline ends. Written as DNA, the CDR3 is TGCGCCAGCAGCTTAGATCGGGGGGCAGAGACCCAGTACTTC. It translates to CASSLDRGAETQYF.

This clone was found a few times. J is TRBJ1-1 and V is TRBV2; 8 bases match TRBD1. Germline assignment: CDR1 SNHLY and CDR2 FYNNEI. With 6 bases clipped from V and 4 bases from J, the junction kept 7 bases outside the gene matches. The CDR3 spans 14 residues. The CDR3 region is CASRTYTGGTEAFF. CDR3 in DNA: TGTGCCAGCAGGACCTACACAGGGGGCACTGAAGCTTTCTTT.

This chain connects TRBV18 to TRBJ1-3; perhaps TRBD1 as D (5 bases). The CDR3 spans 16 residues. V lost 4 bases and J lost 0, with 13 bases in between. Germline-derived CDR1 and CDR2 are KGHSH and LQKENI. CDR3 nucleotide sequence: TGTGCCAGCTCACGGACAATTCCGAGCTCTGGAAACACCATATATTTT. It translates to CASSRTIPSSGNTIYF.

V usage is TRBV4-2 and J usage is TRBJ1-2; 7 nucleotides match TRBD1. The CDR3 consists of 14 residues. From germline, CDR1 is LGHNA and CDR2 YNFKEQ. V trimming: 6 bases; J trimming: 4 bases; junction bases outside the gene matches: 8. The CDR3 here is CASRARQGVYGYTF. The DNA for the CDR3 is TGTGCCAGCAGAGCACGCCAGGGGGTCTATGGCTACACCTTC.

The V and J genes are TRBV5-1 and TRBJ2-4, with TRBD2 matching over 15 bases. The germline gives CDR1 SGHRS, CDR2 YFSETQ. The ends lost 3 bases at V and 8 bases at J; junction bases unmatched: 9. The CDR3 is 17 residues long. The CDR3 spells CASSSGLAGGFSHIQYF. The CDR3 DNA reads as TGCGCCAGCAGCTCCGGACTAGCGGGAGGGTTTTCGCACATTCAGTACTTC.

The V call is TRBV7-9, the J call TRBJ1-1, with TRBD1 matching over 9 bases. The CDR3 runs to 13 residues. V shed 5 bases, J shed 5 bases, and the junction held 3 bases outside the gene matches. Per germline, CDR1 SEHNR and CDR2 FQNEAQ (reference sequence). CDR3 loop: CASSRTGDTEAFF. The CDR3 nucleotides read TGTGCCAGCAGCCGGACAGGGGATACTGAAGCTTTCTTT.

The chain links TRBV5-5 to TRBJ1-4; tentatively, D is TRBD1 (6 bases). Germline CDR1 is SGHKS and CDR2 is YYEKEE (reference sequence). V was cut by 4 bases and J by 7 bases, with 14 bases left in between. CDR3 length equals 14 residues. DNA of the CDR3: TGTGCCAGCAGCACCGGGACAATAGGTGAAAAACTGTTTTTT. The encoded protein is CASSTGTIGEKLFF.

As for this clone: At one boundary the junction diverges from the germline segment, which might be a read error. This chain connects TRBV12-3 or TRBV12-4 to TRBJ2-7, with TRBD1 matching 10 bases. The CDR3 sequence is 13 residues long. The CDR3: CASSLPGTGERYF. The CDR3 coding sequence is TGTGCCAGCAGCCTCCCCGGGACAGGGGAGCGGTACTTC.

DNA for the CDR3: TGTGCCAGCAGCTTGACAGGGGATGGCTACACCTTC. It translates to CASSLTGDGYTF. The chain recombines TRBV11-2 with TRBJ1-2; 8 nucleotides match TRBD1. The CDR3 covers 12 residues. Germline V gene sequence: CDR1 SGHAT, CDR2 FQNNGV. V lost 3 bases and J lost 6; bases outside the gene matches: 0. Full variable domain (missing parts from reference TRBV11-2 and TRBJ1-2): EAGVAQSPRYKIIEKRQSVAFWCNPISGHATLYWYQQILGQGPKLLIQFQNNGVVDDSQLPKDRFSAERLKGVDSTLKIQPAKLEDSAVYLCASSLTGDGYTFGSGTRLTVV.

The CDR3 DNA is TGTGCCAGCAGCTTCATGGACAGTGGAGATACGCAGTATTTT. Its translation: CASSFMDSGDTQYF. The chain links TRBV13 to TRBJ2-3; D might be TRBD1 (6 bases). Germline V lookup: CDR1 PRHDT, CDR2 FYEKMQ (reference sequence). The V end lost 3 bases, the J end lost 5 bases, and 12 bases lay between the germline ends. The CDR3 is made up of 14 amino acids.

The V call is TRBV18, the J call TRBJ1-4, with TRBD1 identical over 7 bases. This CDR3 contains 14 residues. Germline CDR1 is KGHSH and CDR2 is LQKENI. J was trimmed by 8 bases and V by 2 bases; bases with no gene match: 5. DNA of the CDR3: TGTGCCAGCTCACCATGGACAGGAAGGGAAAAACTGTTTTTT. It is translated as CASSPWTGREKLFF.

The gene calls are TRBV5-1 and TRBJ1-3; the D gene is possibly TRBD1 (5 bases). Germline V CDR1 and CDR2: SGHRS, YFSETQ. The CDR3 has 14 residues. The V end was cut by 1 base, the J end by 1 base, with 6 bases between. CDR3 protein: CASSLTGSGNTIYF. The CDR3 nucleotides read TGCGCCAGCAGCTTGACAGGATCTGGAAACACCATATATTTT.